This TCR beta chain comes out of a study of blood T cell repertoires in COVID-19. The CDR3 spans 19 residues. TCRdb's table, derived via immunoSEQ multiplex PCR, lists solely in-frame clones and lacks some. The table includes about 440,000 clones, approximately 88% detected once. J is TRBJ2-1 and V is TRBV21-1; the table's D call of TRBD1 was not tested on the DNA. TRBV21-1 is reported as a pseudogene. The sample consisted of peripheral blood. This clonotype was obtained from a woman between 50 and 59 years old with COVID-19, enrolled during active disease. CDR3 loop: CASSKGGHRGWIFYNEQFF. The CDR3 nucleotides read TGTGCCAGCAGCAAAGGTGGGCACAGGGGCTGGATTTTCTACAATGAGCAGTTCTTC.